This entry describes one TCR beta chain. Antigen: not known. This sample was taken from a study of T cell responses to AZD1222 COVID-19 vaccine. Study-wide results and limits: Spike was spanned by vaccine-associated CD4 TCRs, which were dominant at 160-218 and 743-854. Of spike-specific TCRs, nearly half reportedly target regions left unmutated in variants. A rise in Spike-specific TCR breadth and depth followed two AZD1222 doses. There were mostly white British donors and more females than males, and clonal diversity was possibly underestimated.

Profiling relied on immunoSEQ multiplex PCR, and the TCRdb table lists in-frame clones only, not all of them. The data contain approximately 110,000 clones, 85% to 90% of them seen just once; the ten biggest clones take up almost 4.5%. CDR1 is SGDLS, CDR2 YYNGEE, per germline. Trimming removed 3 bases from V and 6 bases from J; junction bases left unmatched: 9. The CDR3 length is 15 residues. V and J are TRBV9 and TRBJ1-5; 7 nucleotides align to TRBD1. This sample comprised peripheral blood, obtained 28 days after the second AZD1222 dose. The receptor's source is an adult who received the AZD1222 COVID-19 vaccine. The CDR3 reads CASSAGPQGGQPQHF. DNA for the CDR3: TGTGCCAGCAGCGCGGGACCGCAGGGGGGTCAGCCCCAGCATTTT.